The 8 T cell receptor beta chains below come from one sample, sequenced in a study of blood T cells in healthy people across ages (dated by TCRdb to between 2014 and 2017). Preparation of the library involved 5' RACE. A second PCR of about 6 to 12 cycles was performed with a sample-barcoded 5' primer and a J-beta primer mix. TCRdb's own reprocessing of the public reads used fastp at Q25 and MiXCR and kept productive beta chains. Under each unique CDR3 protein, matching rows form one entry showing the most common genes and DNA. In this sample the table shows over 1,500,000 distinct CDR3 sequences, about two fifths of which occur a single time. The top ten constitute more than 20% of the sample. Sequencing was performed on blood. The receptors stem from a human donor in good health.

The table lists this clonotype with a few counts. The chain joins TRBV4-3 to TRBJ2-3; 7 bases fit TRBD2. The CDR3 runs 15 residues. Per germline, CDR1 LGHNA and CDR2 YSLEER. With V trimmed by 1 base and J by 2 bases, 3 bases remained unmatched. CDR3 loop: CASSQALAVTDTQYF. In nucleotides, the CDR3 is TGCGCCAGCAGCCAAGCCCTAGCGGTCACAGATACGCAGTATTTT.

This chain's CDR3 is CASSHPSRLPNEKLFF. In DNA, the CDR3 is TGCGCCAGCAGCCACCCTTCACGATTGCCCAATGAAAAACTGTTTTTT. V gene TRBV4-1 combines with J gene TRBJ1-4; D gene unclear. This CDR3 is built from 16 residues. Between the trimmed V and J ends, which lost 3 bases and 5 bases, there was a span of 16 bases. Germline V gene data show CDR1 as MGHRA and CDR2 as YSYEKL.

This chain connects TRBV7-9 to TRBJ2-1; D call uncertain. Germline CDR1 is SEHNR and CDR2 is FQNEAQ (reference sequence). The CDR3 is 11 residues long. V was clipped by 8 bases and J by 14 bases, with 16 bases between them. CDR3 loop: CASGDRRVEFF. CDR3 DNA: TGTGCCAGCGGCGATAGAAGGGTTGAGTTCTTC.

The sample holds a few counts of this clonotype. The CDR3 reads CASSLAGQYTEAFF. DNA for the CDR3: TGTGCCAGCAGCTTAGCGGGACAGTACACTGAAGCTTTCTTT. The V and J genes are TRBV7-9 and TRBJ1-1; 7 nucleotides line up with TRBD1. CDR1 and CDR2 (germline): SEHNR, FQNEAQ (reference sequence). J gave up 3 bases and V 0 bases, and 1 base lay outside the gene matches. The CDR3 sequence is 14 residues long.

The chain links TRBV4-3 to TRBJ1-2; maybe TRBD1 (5 bases). Trimming took off 0 bases at V and 4 bases at J, with 12 bases between the two ends. In germline, CDR1 is LGHNA, CDR2 YSLEER. The CDR3 is made up of 15 amino acids. The chain's CDR3 is CASSQDGGSGYGYTF. The CDR3 DNA reads TGCGCCAGCAGCCAAGATGGGGGAAGTGGCTATGGCTACACCTTC.

J is TRBJ1-5 and V is TRBV14; tentatively, D is TRBD1 (5 bases). The CDR3 totals 13 residues. V was shortened by 2 bases and J by 10 bases, with 12 bases between the two germline ends. In germline, CDR1 is SGHDN, CDR2 FVKESK. CDR3 in DNA: TGTGCCAGCAGCCAAACCCCGGGGGAACCCCAGCATTTT. Its protein is CASSQTPGEPQHF.

V is TRBV7-8 and J is TRBJ2-1; tentative D call: TRBD2 (6 bases). Trimming removed 1 base from V and 5 bases from J, with 21 bases in between. CDR1 and CDR2 (germline): SGHVS, FQNEAQ. The CDR3 loop spans 18 amino acids. CDR3 loop: CASSLGSLGAGLHNEQFF. DNA of the CDR3: TGTGCCAGCAGCTTAGGCAGCTTAGGCGCGGGGTTACACAATGAGCAGTTCTTC.

This rearrangement joins TRBV13 to TRBJ2-4; D could derive from TRBD1 or TRBD2 (5 bases each). The J call could be wrong; TRBJ2-7 is a better fit for the DNA end. The CDR3 runs 13 residues. CDR1 PRHDT and CDR2 FYEKMQ come from the germline V gene (reference sequence). The chain's CDR3 is CASSEGSSNEQYF. The CDR3 DNA reads as TGTGCCAGCAGCGAGGGGTCTAGTAACGAGCAGTACTTC.